This is a list of T cell receptor beta chains from one sample in a study of T cell responses to AZD1222 COVID-19 vaccine. The protocol was immunoSEQ multiplex PCR, while the TCRdb copy is restricted to in-frame clones and leaves out a portion. The table records fewer than 150,000 clones, more than 75% of them present only once. The input for sequencing was peripheral blood, taken on day 0 of AZD1222 vaccination. These TCRs come from an adult in good health. Both conserved end residues are part of each CDR3. A D gene is named only where the DNA matches it firmly. Clone size, where shown, is once, few, many, or a class for clones that have expanded.

clone size | J gene | V gene | D gene | CDR3 DNA | CDR3 protein
few | TRBJ1-1 | TRBV4-3 | - | TGCGCCAGCAGCCAAGATAGGGTTAACACTGAAGCTTTCTTT | CASSQDRVNTEAFF
- | TRBJ2-7 | TRBV5-1 | TRBD2 | TGCGCCAGCAGCTTGAGCGGGGGCGAGGGCGAGCAGTACTTC | CASSLSGGEGEQYF
- | TRBJ1-2 | TRBV30 | - | TGTGCCTGGAGTCCTCACACTCCGATACCGGGGACGGATGGCTACACCTTC | CAWSPHTPIPGTDGYTF
once | TRBJ2-3 | TRBV3-1/TRBV3-2 | - | TGTGCCAGCAGCCAAGAGAGTACGGCAGCAGGGGATAGCACAGATACGCAGTATTTT | CASSQESTAAGDSTDTQYF
- | TRBJ1-1 | TRBV15 | - | TGTGCCACCAGCAGAGGACTATTACAGGGTAGTCAAGTTACTGAAGCTTTCTTT | CATSRGLLQGSQVTEAFF
- | TRBJ2-7 | TRBV27 | - | TGTGCCAGCAGTCCAATCGGGAATACCTACGAGCAGTACTTC | CASSPIGNTYEQYF
- | TRBJ1-1 | TRBV9 | TRBD1 | TGTGCCAGCAGCTCTCGACAGGGGGCTAACACTGAAGCTTTCTTT | CASSSRQGANTEAFF
- | TRBJ2-1 | TRBV5-6 | - | TGTGCCAGCAGCTGGACAGCACCCCGGGATGAGCAGTTCTTC | CASSWTAPRDEQFF
- | TRBJ1-2 | TRBV27 | - | TGTGCCAGCAGTTTAACCCGAACGATTGGCTATGGCTACACCTTC | CASSLTRTIGYGYTF
- | TRBJ1-2 | TRBV30 | TRBD1 | TGTGCCTGGGCAGGGGGCGAGGCTAACTATGGCTACACCTTC | CAWAGGEANYGYTF
once | TRBJ2-7 | TRBV6-5 | - | TGTGCCAGCAGTTACTCCGGGGGCGCGGGGGAGCAGTACTTC | CASSYSGGAGEQYF
- | TRBJ2-7 | TRBV3-1/TRBV3-2 | TRBD1 | TGTGCCAGCAGCCAAGAACACAGGGGCATCGACGAGCAGTACTTC | CASSQEHRGIDEQYF
- | TRBJ2-4 | TRBV4-1 | - | TGCGCCAGCAGCCTCCGGACAGAGAAGTACTTC | CASSLRTEKYF
- | TRBJ1-1 | TRBV7-9 | - | TGTGCCAGCAGCTTACGGGGAACTGAAGCTTTCTTT | CASSLRGTEAFF
- | TRBJ1-6 | TRBV9 | - | TGTGCCAGCAGCGTAGGCACCAACCTCCGGGTGGGGGATTCACCCCTCCACTTT | CASSVGTNLRVGDSPLHF
- | TRBJ2-7 | TRBV6-1 | - | TGTGCCAGCAGTGACAACTACGAGCAGTACTTC | CASSDNYEQYF
- | TRBJ2-3 | TRBV5-4 | TRBD2 | TGTGCCAGCAGCTTAAGACTTAGCGGGGTCACAGATACGCAGTATTTT | CASSLRLSGVTDTQYF
- | TRBJ1-3 | TRBV11-2 | TRBD1 | TGTGCCAGCAGCTTAGTCCAGGGGGTAAGAGCTGGAAACACCATATATTTT | CASSLVQGVRAGNTIYF
- | TRBJ1-5 | TRBV19 | - | TGTGCCAGTAGTAGTATACAGGGTAACAATCAGCCCCAGCATTTT | CASSSIQGNNQPQHF
- | TRBJ1-6 | TRBV13 | - | TGTGCCAGCAGCTTAGAGTCTTCTTCACCCCTCCACTTT | CASSLESSSPLHF
- | TRBJ1-1 | TRBV6-2/TRBV6-3 | - | TGTGCCAGCAGTTATGGGCAGGGCACAGCTTTCTTT | CASSYGQGTAFF
- | TRBJ1-5 | TRBV4-2 | - | TGTGCCAGCAGCCAAGATATGGGGGGTAGTCAGCCCCAGCATTTT | CASSQDMGGSQPQHF
- | TRBJ1-2 | TRBV15 | TRBD1 | TGTGCCACCAGCCCTCGACAGGGCGACTATGGCTACACCTTC | CATSPRQGDYGYTF
- | TRBJ2-7 | TRBV5-1 | TRBD2 | TGCGCCAGCAGGGAGGGTAGCGGGGGGAACTACGAGCAGTACTTC | CASREGSGGNYEQYF
- | TRBJ2-5 | TRBV29-1 | TRBD1 | TGCAGCGCTGAGGACAGGGTAGAGACCCAGTACTTC | CSAEDRVETQYF
once | TRBJ2-7 | TRBV7-2 | - | TGTGCCAGCAGCTCGGTTCCCGTATGGGGTGGGCAGTACTTC | CASSSVPVWGGQYF
- | TRBJ1-4 | TRBV2 | TRBD1 | TGTGCCAGCAGTTGGAACAGGGGCCCGAATGAAAAACTGTTTTTT | CASSWNRGPNEKLFF
- | TRBJ2-7 | TRBV7-8 | - | TGTGCCAGCAGCCCCGGGGGCAGGGAGATCTACGAGCAGTACTTC | CASSPGGREIYEQYF
- | TRBJ2-7 | TRBV11-2 | TRBD1 | TGTGCCAGCAGCTTGGACAGGGGTCACGAGCAGTACTTC | CASSLDRGHEQYF
- | TRBJ1-5 | TRBV18 | - | TGTGCCAGCTCACACCCAGGCGGGGTTAATCAGCCCCAGCATTTT | CASSHPGGVNQPQHF
few | TRBJ1-1 | TRBV7-9 | - | TGTGCCAGCAGCTTAGGGGGTCTCGTTGAAGCTTTCTTT | CASSLGGLVEAFF
- | TRBJ1-1 | TRBV27 | TRBD1 | TGTGCCAGCAGTGTGACGGGACAGGGAAGCACTGAAGCTTTCTTT | CASSVTGQGSTEAFF
few | TRBJ2-2 | TRBV5-1 | - | TGCGCCAGCAGCTTTACAGCGGCGCCGAACACCGGGGAGCTGTTTTTT | CASSFTAAPNTGELFF
- | TRBJ1-3 | TRBV6-5 | TRBD1 | TGTGCCAGCAAAAGTAGACAGGGAAGGGGCACCATATATTTT | CASKSRQGRGTIYF
few | TRBJ1-2 | TRBV4-2 | - | TGTGCCAGCAGCCAAGATCTAACGGGGAAGACTAACTATGGCTACACCTTC | CASSQDLTGKTNYGYTF
- | TRBJ1-5 | TRBV6-5 | - | TGTGCCAGCAAGGGTTATAGCAATCAGCCCCAGCATTTT | CASKGYSNQPQHF